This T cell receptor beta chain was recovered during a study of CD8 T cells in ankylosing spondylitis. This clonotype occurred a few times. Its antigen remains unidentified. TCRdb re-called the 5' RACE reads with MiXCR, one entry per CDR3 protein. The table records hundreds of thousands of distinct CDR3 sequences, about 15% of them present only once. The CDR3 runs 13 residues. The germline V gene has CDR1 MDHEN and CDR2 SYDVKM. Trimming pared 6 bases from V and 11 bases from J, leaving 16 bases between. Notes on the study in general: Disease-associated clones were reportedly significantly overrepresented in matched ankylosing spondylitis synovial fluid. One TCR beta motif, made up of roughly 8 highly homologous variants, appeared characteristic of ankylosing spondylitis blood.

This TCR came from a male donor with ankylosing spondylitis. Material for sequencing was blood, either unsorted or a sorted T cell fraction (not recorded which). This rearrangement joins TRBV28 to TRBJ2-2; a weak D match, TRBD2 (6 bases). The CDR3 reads CASSPGLYGELFF. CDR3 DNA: TGTGCCAGCAGCCCGGGACTCTACGGTGAGCTGTTTTTT.